This TCR beta chain emerged from a study of shared T cell receptors in the human thymus. Libraries were prepared by immunoSEQ multiplex PCR; TCRdb keeps only in-frame clonotypes and omits some of them. The top ten clones hold 0.009% to 0.0095% of a sample with 640,000 or so clones, around 87% of them seen once. The junction had 9 bases not matched to a gene; V was cut back by 0 bases and J by 7 bases. The CDR3 spans 17 residues. Germline CDR1 and CDR2: MRHNA and SNTAGT. These sequences were also reported in another study, on human thymus T cells. From that report: It was healthy Finnish infants having corrective surgery for congenital heart defects who were the donors. The thymus tissue came from resections taken during corrective heart surgery. V and J gene usage appeared biased in thymic and blood repertoires. Related research examined unrelated individuals and reported that their thymic repertoires overlapped highly.

The source of this sequence is a boy younger than two with a congenital heart defect. V usage is TRBV6-4 and J usage is TRBJ2-2; 9 bases match TRBD2. Sequenced: thymocytes. The CDR3 nucleotides read TGTGCCAGCAGTGACTCGAGTGCGGGAGGGACGAGCGGGGAGCTGTTTTTT. Its translation is CASSDSSAGGTSGELFF.